A few counts support the clone carrying this TCR beta chain. The antigen remains unidentified. The sample has other DNA sequences that encode this CDR3 too. This sample is drawn from a study of beta chain features in type 1 diabetes. Looking at the study overall: Age, gender, cell numbers and subset yield matched between patients and controls. Overall study findings and caveats: Patients with type 1 diabetes carried fewer insertions and had more deletions at their VDJ junctions. For Type 1 diabetes patients, all four CD4+ subsets carried TCRB CDR3s that were moderately but significantly shorter. TCRB repertoires of naive, central memory and Treg cells appeared more similar among patients than among healthy donors.

The investigators reverse transcribed all of the isolated RNA, so they sequenced expressed TCRB transcripts. The repertoire was sequenced with immunoSEQ multiplex PCR; TCRdb's copy has only in-frame clones and lacks some. Among hundreds of thousands of clones, roughly 13% were seen once, and the ten largest hold 0.02% to 0.025%. The CDR3 extends over 12 amino acids. Germline assignment: CDR1 ENHRY and CDR2 SYGVKD. V shed 2 bases and J shed 7 bases, with 6 bases lying between them. Sample: naive CD4+ T cells from blood. The receptor was isolated from a man between 18 and 29 years old with type 1 diabetes. The chain combines TRBV10-3 with TRBJ2-1, with D perhaps assigned TRBD1 or TRBD2 (5 bases each). CDR3: CAISEGGNEQFF. The CDR3 DNA is TGTGCCATCAGTGAGGGGGGTAATGAGCAGTTCTTC.